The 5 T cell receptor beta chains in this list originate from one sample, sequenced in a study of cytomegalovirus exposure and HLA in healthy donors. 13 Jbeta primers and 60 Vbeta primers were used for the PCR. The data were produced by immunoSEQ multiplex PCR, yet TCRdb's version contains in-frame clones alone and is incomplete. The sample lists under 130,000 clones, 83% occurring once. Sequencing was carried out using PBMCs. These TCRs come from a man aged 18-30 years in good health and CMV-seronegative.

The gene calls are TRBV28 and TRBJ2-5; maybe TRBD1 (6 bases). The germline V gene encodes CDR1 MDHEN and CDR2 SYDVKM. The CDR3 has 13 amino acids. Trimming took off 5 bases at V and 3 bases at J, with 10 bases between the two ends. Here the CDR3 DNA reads TGTGCCAGCAGTGACAGGAGCAAAGAGACCCAGTACTTC. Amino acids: CASSDRSKETQYF.

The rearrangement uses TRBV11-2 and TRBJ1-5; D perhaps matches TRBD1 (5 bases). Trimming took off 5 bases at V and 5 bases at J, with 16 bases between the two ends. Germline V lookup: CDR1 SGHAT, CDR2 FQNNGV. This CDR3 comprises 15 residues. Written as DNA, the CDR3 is TGTGCCAGCAGCCTAAGTGGGGGGAGGCATCAGCCCCAGCATTTT. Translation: CASSLSGGRHQPQHF.

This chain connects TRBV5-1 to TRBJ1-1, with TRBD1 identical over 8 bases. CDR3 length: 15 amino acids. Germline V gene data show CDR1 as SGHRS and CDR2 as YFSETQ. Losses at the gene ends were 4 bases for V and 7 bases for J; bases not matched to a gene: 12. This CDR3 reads CASSVPQGARLEAFF. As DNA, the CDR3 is TGCGCCAGCAGCGTGCCCCAGGGGGCAAGACTTGAAGCTTTCTTT.

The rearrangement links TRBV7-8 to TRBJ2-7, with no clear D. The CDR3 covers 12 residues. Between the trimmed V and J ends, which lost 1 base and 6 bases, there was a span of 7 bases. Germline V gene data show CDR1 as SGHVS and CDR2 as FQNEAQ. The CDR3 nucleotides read TGTGCCAGCAGCTTAGGTACGCGCGAGCAGTACTTC. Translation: CASSLGTREQYF.

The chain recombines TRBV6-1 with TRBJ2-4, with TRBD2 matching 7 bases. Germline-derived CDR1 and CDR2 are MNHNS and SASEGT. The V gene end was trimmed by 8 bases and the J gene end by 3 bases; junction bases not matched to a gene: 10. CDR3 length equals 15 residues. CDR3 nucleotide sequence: TGTGCCAGCTCACGGGGTCGGGACTACAAAAACATTCAGTACTTC. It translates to CASSRGRDYKNIQYF.